The rows below give T cell receptor beta chains drawn from one sample of a study of blood T cell repertoires in COVID-19. Generated by immunoSEQ multiplex PCR, the TCRdb table keeps only in-frame clones and is missing some. The table lists roughly 260,000 clones, approximately 80% of them singletons. Sequencing used peripheral blood. Receptor source: a woman over 75 with active or convalescent COVID-19. Both conserved end residues are part of each CDR3. The D gene is left open where the match is weak. Clone size is given for some rows only: seen once, a few or many times, or a class if the clone is expanded.

CDR3 protein: CASSYDRSYEQYF; CDR3 DNA: TGCGCCAGCAGCTACGACAGGTCCTACGAGCAGTACTTC; D gene: -; clone size: -; V gene: TRBV5-1; J gene: TRBJ2-7
CDR3 protein: CASRTGHEETQYF; CDR3 DNA: TGTGCCAGCAGAACCGGACATGAAGAGACCCAGTACTTC; D gene: -; clone size: -; V gene: TRBV28; J gene: TRBJ2-5
CDR3 protein: CASSNPRGSSGNTIYF; CDR3 DNA: TGTGCCAGTAGTAACCCCAGGGGGAGCTCTGGAAACACCATATATTTT; D gene: TRBD1; clone size: -; V gene: TRBV19; J gene: TRBJ1-3
CDR3 protein: CASSSGQMNTGELFF; CDR3 DNA: TGTGCCAGCAGCTCGGGACAGATGAACACCGGGGAGCTGTTTTTT; D gene: TRBD1; clone size: -; V gene: TRBV7-7; J gene: TRBJ2-2
CDR3 protein: CASSLAWSRDEQYF; CDR3 DNA: TGCGCCAGCAGCTTGGCCTGGAGCCGGGACGAGCAGTACTTC; D gene: -; clone size: -; V gene: TRBV5-1; J gene: TRBJ2-7
CDR3 protein: CAWSGWTSGRLDYEQYF; CDR3 DNA: TGTGCCTGGAGTGGATGGACTAGCGGGAGACTTGACTACGAGCAGTACTTC; D gene: TRBD2; clone size: -; V gene: TRBV30; J gene: TRBJ2-7
CDR3 protein: CASSYAYRVNGYTF; CDR3 DNA: TGTGCCAGCAGTTACGCATACAGGGTGAATGGCTACACCTTC; D gene: -; clone size: -; V gene: TRBV6-2/TRBV6-3; J gene: TRBJ1-2
CDR3 protein: CASSAPQGAGGELFF; CDR3 DNA: TGTGCCAGCAGCGCCCCACAGGGTGCAGGCGGGGAGCTGTTTTTT; D gene: -; clone size: -; V gene: TRBV7-7; J gene: TRBJ2-2
CDR3 protein: CASSIGQGQHSF; CDR3 DNA: TGTGCCAGTAGTATCGGACAGGGGCAACACAGTTTT; D gene: TRBD1; clone size: -; V gene: TRBV19; J gene: TRBJ1-1
CDR3 protein: CSVRSGDRGELFF; CDR3 DNA: TGCAGCGTCCGCTCAGGGGATAGGGGGGAGCTGTTTTTT; D gene: -; clone size: -; V gene: TRBV29-1; J gene: TRBJ2-2
CDR3 protein: CASSFRAGIITDTEAFF; CDR3 DNA: TGCGCCAGCAGCTTTCGGGCAGGGATTATCACGGACACTGAAGCTTTCTTT; D gene: -; clone size: -; V gene: TRBV5-1; J gene: TRBJ1-1
CDR3 protein: CASSTPPSGEQFF; CDR3 DNA: TGCGCCAGCAGCACGCCCCCTAGCGGCGAGCAGTTCTTC; D gene: TRBD2; clone size: -; V gene: TRBV5-1; J gene: TRBJ2-1
CDR3 protein: CASRSDGGVETQYF; CDR3 DNA: TGTGCCAGCAGATCTGACGGGGGGGTCGAGACCCAGTACTTC; D gene: TRBD2; clone size: -; V gene: TRBV2; J gene: TRBJ2-5
CDR3 protein: CASSTSGSSGNTIYF; CDR3 DNA: TGTGCCAGTAGTACCTCGGGGAGCTCTGGAAACACCATATATTTT; D gene: -; clone size: few; V gene: TRBV19; J gene: TRBJ1-3
CDR3 protein: CASSRHGVIGNQPQHF; CDR3 DNA: TGTGCCAGCAGCCGACACGGGGTTATCGGCAATCAGCCCCAGCATTTT; D gene: -; clone size: few; V gene: TRBV27; J gene: TRBJ1-5
CDR3 protein: CASSLLTGKTQYF; CDR3 DNA: TGCGCCAGCAGCTTGTTGACCGGGAAAACGCAGTATTTT; D gene: -; clone size: -; V gene: TRBV5-1; J gene: TRBJ2-3
CDR3 protein: CASSKQGAPTEAFF; CDR3 DNA: TGTGCCAGTAGTAAACAGGGGGCGCCGACTGAAGCTTTCTTT; D gene: TRBD1; clone size: few; V gene: TRBV19; J gene: TRBJ1-1
CDR3 protein: CASSLASSNTEAFF; CDR3 DNA: TGCGCCAGCAGCTTGGCCTCCAGTAACACTGAAGCTTTCTTT; D gene: -; clone size: -; V gene: TRBV5-1; J gene: TRBJ1-1
CDR3 protein: CASSESRHPIYEQYF; CDR3 DNA: TGTGCCAGCAGTGAAAGTAGACACCCGATCTACGAGCAGTACTTC; D gene: -; clone size: -; V gene: TRBV2; J gene: TRBJ2-7
CDR3 protein: CASRRDRGYQETQYF; CDR3 DNA: TGTGCCAGCAGGAGGGACAGGGGGTACCAAGAGACCCAGTACTTC; D gene: TRBD1; clone size: -; V gene: TRBV28; J gene: TRBJ2-5
CDR3 protein: CASSLGTGRYQETQYF; CDR3 DNA: TGTGCCAGCAGTTTAGGTACAGGGCGGTACCAAGAGACCCAGTACTTC; D gene: -; clone size: few; V gene: TRBV27; J gene: TRBJ2-5
CDR3 protein: CASSLEHKNTEAFF; CDR3 DNA: TGTGCCAGCAGCTTGGAACACAAGAACACTGAAGCTTTCTTT; D gene: -; clone size: -; V gene: TRBV5-4; J gene: TRBJ1-1
CDR3 protein: CASRSPNSPLHF; CDR3 DNA: TGTGCCAGCAGGAGCCCCAATTCACCCCTCCACTTT; D gene: -; clone size: -; V gene: TRBV6-5; J gene: TRBJ1-6
CDR3 protein: CASSLAGERTDTQYF; CDR3 DNA: TGCGCCAGCAGCTTGGCAGGGGAGCGCACAGATACGCAGTATTTT; D gene: -; clone size: few; V gene: TRBV5-1; J gene: TRBJ2-3
CDR3 protein: CASSLALAGSTDTQYF; CDR3 DNA: TGTGCCAGCAGCTTAGCGCTAGCGGGGAGCACAGATACGCAGTATTTT; D gene: TRBD2; clone size: once; V gene: TRBV7-2; J gene: TRBJ2-3
CDR3 protein: CASSLAGTGNTEAFF; CDR3 DNA: TGTGCCAGCAGCTTAGCGGGGACAGGGAACACTGAAGCTTTCTTT; D gene: TRBD1; clone size: -; V gene: TRBV7-9; J gene: TRBJ1-1
CDR3 protein: CASSTPDFTGGEQYF; CDR3 DNA: TGTGCCAGCAGTACCCCGGACTTTACTGGAGGGGAGCAGTACTTC; D gene: -; clone size: -; V gene: TRBV28; J gene: TRBJ2-7
CDR3 protein: CASSQTSSAYEQYF; CDR3 DNA: TGCGCCAGCAGCCAGACAAGCTCGGCCTACGAGCAGTACTTC; D gene: -; clone size: once; V gene: TRBV10-2; J gene: TRBJ2-7
CDR3 protein: CASGFGNQPQHF; CDR3 DNA: TGTGCCTCAGGGTTTGGCAATCAGCCCCAGCATTTT; D gene: -; clone size: -; V gene: TRBV19; J gene: TRBJ1-5
CDR3 protein: CASSYNTREQYF; CDR3 DNA: TGTGCCAGCAGTTATAATACGCGGGAGCAGTACTTC; D gene: -; clone size: many; V gene: TRBV6-2/TRBV6-3; J gene: TRBJ2-7
CDR3 protein: CASSPPGSGNTIYF; CDR3 DNA: TGTGCCAGCAGTCCCCCCGGTTCTGGAAACACCATATATTTT; D gene: -; clone size: once; V gene: TRBV28; J gene: TRBJ1-3
CDR3 protein: CASRPRWVLAGDPDTQYF; CDR3 DNA: TGTGCCAGCAGACCAAGATGGGTCTTAGCGGGAGACCCAGATACGCAGTATTTT; D gene: TRBD2; clone size: -; V gene: TRBV3-1/TRBV3-2; J gene: TRBJ2-3
CDR3 protein: CASSLVTSTDTQYF; CDR3 DNA: TGCGCCAGCAGCTTGGTGACTAGCACAGATACGCAGTATTTT; D gene: -; clone size: -; V gene: TRBV5-1; J gene: TRBJ2-3
CDR3 protein: CAIRDGRFYGYTF; CDR3 DNA: TGTGCCATCAGGGACGGGAGGTTCTATGGCTACACCTTC; D gene: -; clone size: -; V gene: TRBV10-3; J gene: TRBJ1-2
CDR3 protein: CASSQDTRSVYGYTF; CDR3 DNA: TGTGCCAGCAGCCAAGATACGAGGTCGGTCTATGGCTACACCTTC; D gene: -; clone size: once; V gene: TRBV4-2; J gene: TRBJ1-2
CDR3 protein: CASSLGAWRENYF; CDR3 DNA: TGTGCCAGCAGCCTAGGGGCCTGGCGGGAGAACTACTTC; D gene: TRBD2; clone size: few; V gene: TRBV7-8; J gene: TRBJ2-7
CDR3 protein: CASSLAAGVVSEAFF; CDR3 DNA: TGCGCCAGCAGCTTGGCCGCAGGGGTAGTCTCTGAAGCTTTCTTT; D gene: -; clone size: -; V gene: TRBV5-1; J gene: TRBJ1-1
CDR3 protein: CASSIGHANQPQHF; CDR3 DNA: TGTGCCAGTAGTATCGGACATGCCAATCAGCCCCAGCATTTT; D gene: -; clone size: -; V gene: TRBV19; J gene: TRBJ1-5
CDR3 protein: CASSVATIGETQYF; CDR3 DNA: TGCGCCAGCAGCGTGGCTACAATCGGGGAGACCCAGTACTTC; D gene: -; clone size: few; V gene: TRBV5-1; J gene: TRBJ2-5
CDR3 protein: CASSLDSSNQPQHF; CDR3 DNA: TGTGCCAGCAGCTTAGACAGTAGCAATCAGCCCCAGCATTTT; D gene: -; clone size: -; V gene: TRBV5-6; J gene: TRBJ1-5
CDR3 protein: CASSFTRYEQYF; CDR3 DNA: TGTGCCAGCAGTTTCACCAGGTACGAGCAGTACTTC; D gene: -; clone size: -; V gene: TRBV12-3/TRBV12-4; J gene: TRBJ2-7
CDR3 protein: CASSLGTANTEAFF; CDR3 DNA: TGTGCCAGCAGCTTGGGGACAGCGAACACTGAAGCTTTCTTT; D gene: TRBD1; clone size: -; V gene: TRBV7-2; J gene: TRBJ1-1
CDR3 protein: CASCSWDRANTGELFF; CDR3 DNA: TGTGCCAGCTGTAGTTGGGACAGGGCGAACACCGGGGAGCTGTTTTTT; D gene: TRBD1; clone size: few; V gene: TRBV3-1/TRBV3-2; J gene: TRBJ2-2
CDR3 protein: CASSEQGVAEKLFF; CDR3 DNA: TGTGCCAGCAGTGAACAGGGGGTTGCTGAAAAACTGTTTTTT; D gene: TRBD1; clone size: -; V gene: TRBV2; J gene: TRBJ1-4
CDR3 protein: CASSSRVGSGTSSYEQYF; CDR3 DNA: TGCGCCAGCAGCTCCCGGGTGGGTAGCGGGACCAGCTCCTACGAGCAGTACTTC; D gene: TRBD2; clone size: few; V gene: TRBV5-1; J gene: TRBJ2-7
CDR3 protein: CASSSQGQGAGGYTF; CDR3 DNA: TGTGCCAGCAGTTCCCAGGGACAGGGGGCTGGTGGCTACACCTTC; D gene: TRBD1; clone size: -; V gene: TRBV28; J gene: TRBJ1-2
CDR3 protein: CASSEKRDYEQFF; CDR3 DNA: TGTGCCAGCAGTGAGAAGAGGGATTACGAGCAGTTCTTC; D gene: -; clone size: -; V gene: TRBV6-4; J gene: TRBJ2-1